The present TCR beta chain was sequenced within a study of STAT5B mutations in CD4+ large granular lymphocyte leukemia. Original data processing: Productive clonotypes were detectable down to 2.59 x 10-5 frequency. Only in-frame clones appear in the TCRdb table, and some are missing; sequencing was by immunoSEQ multiplex PCR. V and J calls and clone size are those listed in that table; D and trimming were worked out from the DNA. Among 34,000 or so clones listed, around four fifths were seen once. Material for sequencing was CD4+ T cells from blood buffy coats. This sequence originates from a human donor in good health.

CDR3 region: CASSLNRVYEQYF. Written as DNA, the CDR3 is TGTGCCAGCAGCTTGAACAGGGTTTACGAGCAGTACTTC. V usage is TRBV5-5 and J usage is TRBJ2-7, with a weak D call TRBD1 (6 bases). The V end lost 1 base, the J end lost 4 bases, and 9 bases lay between the germline ends. CDR1 and CDR2 from the germline V gene are SGHKS and YYEKEE (reference sequence). The CDR3 is 13 residues long. Variable domain in full (rest from reference TRBV5-5 and TRBJ2-7): DAGVTQSPTHLIKTRGQQVTLRCSPISGHKSVSWYQQVLGQGPQFIFQYYEKEERGRGNFPDRFSARQFPNYSSELNVNALLLGDSALYLCASSLNRVYEQYFGPGTRLTVT.